The present T cell receptor beta chain was sequenced within a study of Tregs in tolerant kidney transplant recipients. Study-wide results and caveats: The most relevant donor-specific Treg TCRbeta repertoire apparently came from expansion with activated donor B cells.

A word on this clone: The antigen is unknown.

The CDR3 runs to 15 residues. The ends lost 4 bases at V and 3 bases at J; junction bases unmatched: 6. The V gene's germline CDR1 is SGDLS and CDR2 YYNGEE. Libraries were prepared by immunoSEQ multiplex PCR; TCRdb keeps only in-frame clonotypes and omits some of them. The sample has 110,000 or so clones, around 91% seen once. Unstimulated regulatory T cells (CD4+CD25+CD127-), CD4+CD25- non-regulatory cells, CD4 and CD8 cells were FACS-sorted from thawed PBMCs. Source: CD4+ T cells from blood, taken before the transplant. The source of this sequence is a human donor who received a combined kidney and bone marrow transplant. The V and J genes are TRBV9 and TRBJ1-4, with TRBD1 identical over 7 bases. CDR3 amino acids: CASSPSTGSNEKLFF. The CDR3 DNA reads TGTGCCAGCAGCCCATCGACAGGGTCTAATGAAAAACTGTTTTTT.